Shown below are 29 T cell receptor beta chains from a single sample sequenced in a study of blood T cells in healthy people across ages. A second PCR, run for roughly 7 to 11 cycles, used a sample-barcoded 5' primer plus a J-beta primer mix. One entry per CDR3 protein results from TCRdb running MiXCR on the 5' RACE reads. The sample contains roughly 640,000 distinct CDR3 sequences, around 31% of which appear only once. The material sequenced was blood. These receptors were obtained from a woman aged 80 or older in good health.

Here the CDR3 reads CASSSGIGRTNEKLFF. CDR3 nucleotide sequence: TGTGCCAGCAGCTCAGGAATAGGGAGAACTAATGAAAAACTGTTTTTT. The chain links TRBV11-2 to TRBJ1-4; D remains ambiguous. Germline V gene data show CDR1 as SGHAT and CDR2 as FQNNGV. The CDR3 contains 16 residues. V was pared by 4 bases and J by 1 base, with 13 bases between. Based on the CDR3 plus reference TRBV11-2 and TRBJ1-4, the full variable domain is EAGVAQSPRYKIIEKRQSVAFWCNPISGHATLYWYQQILGQGPKLLIQFQNNGVVDDSQLPKDRFSAERLKGVDSTLKIQPAKLEDSAVYLCASSSGIGRTNEKLFFGSGTQLSVL.

This clonotype was observed many times. At one of its ends the junction is not consistent with the germline gene, which may arise from a read error. V and J are TRBV20-1 and TRBJ2-3, with D perhaps TRBD1 or TRBD2 (5 bases each). This CDR3 contains 15 residues. Germline V gives CDR1 DFQATT, CDR2 SNEGSKA (reference sequence). The CDR3 spells CSARDGRDPTDAQYF. The CDR3 coding sequence is TGCAGTGCTAGAGATGGCCGGGACCCTACAGATGCGCAGTATTTT.

The chain uses TRBV6-2 or TRBV6-3 and TRBJ1-1, with D hard to call. The CDR3 extends over 11 amino acids. The V and J ends lost 3 bases and 11 bases respectively, with 10 bases between them. In germline, CDR1 is MNHEY, CDR2 SVGEGT. The DNA of the CDR3 is TGTGCCAGCAGTTATGGCCAGGAGGCTTTCTTT. Its translation is CASSYGQEAFF.

The rearrangement joins TRBV10-3 to TRBJ1-1; D unresolved. Germline assignment: CDR1 ENHRY and CDR2 SYGVKD. The CDR3 contains 19 residues. The V end was cut by 0 bases, the J end by 1 base, with 21 bases between. CDR3 coding DNA: TGTGCCATCAGTGAGTCAACCAGAGCTATTGGCAACAAGAACACTGAAGCTTTCTTT. Translating it yields CAISESTRAIGNKNTEAFF.

V and J are TRBV9 and TRBJ2-2; TRBD1 might be the D (6 bases). This CDR3 is built from 14 residues. The V end lost 7 bases, the J end lost 6 bases, and 16 bases lay between the germline ends. Germline V gene lookup returns CDR1 SGDLS and CDR2 YYNGEE. As DNA, the CDR3 is TGTGCCAGCGGCCTACAGGGTGCCGCCGGGGAGCTGTTTTTT. As protein: CASGLQGAAGELFF.

This clonotype has a single count. Possible read error: a much larger clone is one base away. The chain uses TRBV7-6 and TRBJ2-4; possibly TRBD2 for D (6 bases). The J call may not be correct, given that the DNA end is closer to TRBJ2-7. Germline V lookup: CDR1 SGHVS, CDR2 FNYEAQ. The CDR3 is 16 residues long. CDR3 bases: TGTGCCGGCAGCAATACGGTCGCCGGAGGGCCCCCCGAGCAGTACTTC. Translating it yields CAGSNTVAGGPPEQYF.

V and J are TRBV15 and TRBJ2-5, with 12 bases identical to TRBD2. With V trimmed by 0 bases and J by 2 bases, 7 bases remained unmatched. The CDR3 consists of 18 residues. Germline-derived CDR1 and CDR2 are LNHNV and YYDKDF (reference sequence). The CDR3 nucleotides are TGTGCCACCAGCAGAGATAGGCTAGCGGGGGGGCGGCAAGAGACCCAGTACTTC. Translated: CATSRDRLAGGRQETQYF. The whole variable domain, remainder taken from reference TRBV15 and TRBJ2-5, is DAMVIQNPRYQVTQFGKPVTLSCSQTLNHNVMYWYQQKSSQAPKLLFHYYDKDFNNEADTPDNFQSRRPNTSFCFLDIRSPGLGDTAMYLCATSRDRLAGGRQETQYFGPGTRLLVL.

This clonotype was seen only a few times. V is TRBV7-9 and J is TRBJ2-2; maybe TRBD1 (6 bases). Germline V CDR1 and CDR2: SEHNR, FQNEAQ (reference sequence). This CDR3 is 16 amino acids long. V lost 3 bases to trimming and J lost 1 base, with 12 bases between them. DNA of the CDR3: TGTGCCAGCAGCTTTTTGGGGGCTAAGAACACCGGGGAGCTGTTTTTT. Residues: CASSFLGAKNTGELFF. The full variable domain, rest sourced from reference TRBV7-9 and TRBJ2-2, is DTGVSQNPRHKITKRGQNVTFRCDPISEHNRLYWYRQTLGQGPEFLTYFQNEAQLEKSRLLSDRFSAERPKGSFSTLEIQRTEQGDSAMYLCASSFLGAKNTGELFFGEGSRLTVL.

At least ten counts were recorded for this clonotype. The chain couples TRBV20-1 to TRBJ2-5; D is unclear. The CDR3 is 11 amino acids. V lost 1 base and J 5 bases, leaving 5 bases between the germline ends. The germline V gene encodes CDR1 DFQATT and CDR2 SNEGSKA (reference sequence). The CDR3 spells CSARAGETQYF. The DNA for the CDR3 is TGCAGTGCTAGAGCTGGGGAGACCCAGTACTTC.

This clonotype appeared a few times. A much larger clone lies one base from this, so it may be a read error. The rearrangement joins TRBV24-1 to TRBJ2-7, with TRBD1 matching 8 bases. CDR1 is KGHDR, CDR2 SFDVKD, per germline. The CDR3 spans 15 residues. The DNA for the CDR3 is TGTGCCGCCAGTGATGGGGACAGGCCTACCTACGAGCAGTACTTC. Its translation is CAASDGDRPTYEQYF.

This chain joins TRBV12-3 or TRBV12-4 and TRBJ1-1; 9 bases are shared with TRBD1. The CDR3 sequence is 15 residues long. Trimming removed 7 bases from V and 0 bases from J; junction bases left unmatched: 6. This CDR3 reads CASKRTGVMNTEAFF. CDR3 coding DNA: TGTGCCAGCAAGAGGACAGGGGTCATGAACACTGAAGCTTTCTTT.

The CDR3 reads CASSRVGVATEAFF. Written as DNA, the CDR3 is TGCGCCAGCAGCAGAGTGGGGGTAGCGACTGAAGCTTTCTTT. V gene TRBV5-1 combines with J gene TRBJ1-1; D possibly corresponds to TRBD1 (5 bases). V lost 4 bases and J 5 bases, leaving 15 bases between the germline ends. Germline assignment: CDR1 SGHRS and CDR2 YFSETQ. The CDR3 runs to 14 residues.

This clonotype was detected many times. This chain links TRBV4-1 with TRBJ2-1; no definite D call. V dropped 4 bases and J dropped 6 bases, with 13 bases sitting between them. Germline lookup yields CDR1 MGHRA and CDR2 YSYEKL. The CDR3 length is 14 residues. The CDR3 coding sequence is TGCGCCAGCAGCCGCGCGACGGCATTCAATGAGCAGTTCTTC. It is translated as CASSRATAFNEQFF.

This clonotype was seen at least ten times. V gene TRBV7-6 combines with J gene TRBJ2-5, with TRBD2 matching over 9 bases. CDR1 is SGHVS, CDR2 FNYEAQ, per germline. The CDR3 sequence is 15 residues long. J lost 1 base, V lost 5 bases, and 5 bases had no gene match. CDR3 region: CASSPPAGGQETQYF. The CDR3 DNA reads TGTGCCAGCAGCCCCCCAGCGGGGGGCCAAGAGACCCAGTACTTC.

The chain has TRBV30 and TRBJ2-2, with 7 positions matching TRBD1. There are 15 residues in the CDR3. V shed 0 bases, J shed 5 bases, and the junction held 6 bases outside the gene matches. Germline-derived CDR1 and CDR2 are GTSNPN and SVGIG (reference sequence). CDR3 sequence: CAWSVLGTATGELFF. The CDR3 nucleotides are TGTGCCTGGAGTGTACTAGGGACAGCTACCGGGGAGCTGTTTTTT.

V usage is TRBV12-3 or TRBV12-4 and J usage is TRBJ2-3; a possible D gene is TRBD1 (5 bases). V lost 1 base and J 15 bases, leaving 23 bases between the germline ends. The CDR3 length is 15 residues. This CDR3 is CASSLGRVTEDTEYF. CDR3 DNA: TGTGCCAGCAGTTTAGGCAGGGTCACTGAAGATACGGAATATTTT.

This clonotype was observed many times. This chain connects TRBV6-1 to TRBJ1-6, with a weak D call TRBD1 (5 bases). The germline gives CDR1 MNHNS, CDR2 SASEGT. The V end lost 10 bases, the J end lost 7 bases, and 14 bases lay between the germline ends. The CDR3 contains 13 residues. CDR3 bases: TGTGCCACCCTGAGACAGCAGAATTCACCCCTCCACTTT. Its protein product is CATLRQQNSPLHF.

This clonotype was seen ten or more times. This sequence joins TRBV7-3 and TRBJ1-2; D is perhaps TRBD1 (5 bases). V lost 3 bases, J lost 9 bases, and 14 bases lay in between. CDR1 and CDR2 from the germline V gene are SGHTA and FQGTGA. The CDR3 totals 13 residues. This chain's CDR3 is CASSFQGSRSYTF. In DNA form, the CDR3 reads TGTGCCAGCAGCTTCCAGGGCTCCAGGAGCTACACCTTC.

J is TRBJ1-2 and V is TRBV28; D is undetermined. This CDR3 region has 12 residues. V lost 4 bases, J lost 12 bases, and 15 bases lay in between. Germline CDR1 is MDHEN and CDR2 is SYDVKM. CDR3 DNA: TGTGCCAGCAGTTGGCCCCGCGGAGAGAACACCTTC. It yields the protein CASSWPRGENTF.

This clonotype was observed a handful of times. This sequence joins TRBV20-1 and TRBJ2-7, with TRBD2 matching over 14 bases. The germline V gene encodes CDR1 DFQATT and CDR2 SNEGSKA (reference sequence). This CDR3 region has 20 residues. V dropped 2 bases and J dropped 7; count of bases not matched to a gene: 22. CDR3: CSARLSAGTSGGLSYNEQYF. In DNA form, the CDR3 reads TGCAGTGCTAGACTCTCCGCTGGGACTAGCGGGGGTCTCTCCTACAATGAGCAGTACTTC.

This clonotype appeared many times. The V gene is TRBV7-2, the J gene TRBJ1-6; unclear D gene. CDR3 length: 12 amino acids. Germline values: CDR1 SGHTA, CDR2 FQGNSA. V dropped 5 bases and J dropped 9 bases, with 8 bases sitting between them. Here the CDR3 reads CASSPDSSPLHF. The CDR3 DNA is TGTGCCAGCAGCCCGGACTCTTCACCCCTCCACTTT.

V gene TRBV4-2 combines with J gene TRBJ2-1; D tentatively fits TRBD1 or TRBD2 (5 bases each). Germline V gene lookup returns CDR1 LGHNA and CDR2 YNFKEQ. Trimming pared 1 base from V and 13 bases from J, leaving 11 bases between. The length of the CDR3 is 12 residues. CDR3 residues: CASSQVGETQFF. The CDR3 DNA is TGTGCCAGCAGCCAAGTAGGGGAGACCCAGTTCTTC.

The chain couples TRBV5-1 to TRBJ1-3; D is perhaps TRBD1 (6 bases). The germline V gene has CDR1 SGHRS and CDR2 YFSETQ. This CDR3 has 16 residues. V lost 4 bases and J lost 4, with 18 bases in between. CDR3: CASSPRAGVKGNTIYF. The DNA of the CDR3 is TGCGCCAGCAGCCCACGGGCAGGGGTAAAAGGAAACACCATATATTTT.

This clonotype was recorded many times. The rearrangement links TRBV7-2 to TRBJ2-7; D may be TRBD1 or TRBD2 (5 bases each). This CDR3 spans 13 amino acids. Germline V lookup: CDR1 SGHTA, CDR2 FQGNSA. The V and J ends lost 6 bases and 5 bases respectively, with 14 bases between them. Written as DNA, the CDR3 is TGTGCCAGCAGACCCACAGGAGGAGACGAGCAGTACTTC. This codes for CASRPTGGDEQYF.

This clonotype showed up just once. The CDR3 DNA follows: TGTGCCAGCAGTCATCGATGGGGAGAAGCTTTCTTT. It translates to CASSHRWGEAFF. The genes are TRBV3-1 and TRBJ1-1, with unresolved D. This CDR3 has 12 amino acids. With 6 bases removed from V and 8 bases from J, the gap between germline ends came to 13 bases. Per germline, CDR1 LGHDT and CDR2 YNNKEL (reference sequence).

This clonotype has at least ten counts. A much bigger clone sits one base away, suggesting this may be a read error. The chain links TRBV20-1 to TRBJ1-6; no firm D call. This CDR3 has 13 residues. Germline CDR1 is DFQATT and CDR2 is SNEGSKA (reference sequence). CDR3 in amino acids: CSARPPQESPPHF. The DNA of the CDR3 is TGCAGTGCTAGACCCCCCCAAGAATCACCCCCCCACTTT.

The gene calls are TRBV29-1 and TRBJ2-1, with D tentatively TRBD2 (6 bases). Germline V gene data show CDR1 as SQVTM and CDR2 as ANQGSEA. V lost 7 bases and J lost 0, with 16 bases in between. This CDR3 has 15 amino acids. The CDR3 spells CSARGGTSSYNEQFF. CDR3 DNA sequence: TGCAGCGCCAGAGGCGGGACGAGCTCCTACAATGAGCAGTTCTTC.

Concerning this clonotype itself: A clone one base away is much larger, so this may be a read error. The chain carries TRBV20-1 and TRBJ2-7, with 11 bases aligning to TRBD2. This CDR3 is 15 amino acids long. Germline V lookup: CDR1 DFQATT, CDR2 SNEGSKA (reference sequence). J gave up 7 bases and V 0 bases, and 8 bases lay outside the gene matches. CDR3 DNA sequence: TGCAGTGCTAGAGACAGACTAGCGGGGTACAATGAGCAGTACTTC. Residues: CSARDRLAGYNEQYF.

Comments on this clonotype: A much larger clone is a single base away; this may be a read error. This rearrangement joins TRBV20-1 to TRBJ2-7; no definite D call. The tail of the sequence fits TRBJ2-5 better, so the J call may be wrong. The CDR3 is 13 amino acids. The germline V gene encodes CDR1 DFQATT and CDR2 SNEGSKA (reference sequence). CDR3 DNA sequence: TGCAGTGCTGATCTGGGTGACGGTGGGACCCAGTACTTC. This sequence encodes CSADLGDGGTQYF.